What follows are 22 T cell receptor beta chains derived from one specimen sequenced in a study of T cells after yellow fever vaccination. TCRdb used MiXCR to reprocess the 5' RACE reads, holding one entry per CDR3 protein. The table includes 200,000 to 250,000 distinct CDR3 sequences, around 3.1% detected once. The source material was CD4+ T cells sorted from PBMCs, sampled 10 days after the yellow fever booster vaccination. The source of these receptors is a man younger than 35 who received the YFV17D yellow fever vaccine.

CDR3: CASSLLQGTWGNEQFF. In DNA form, the CDR3 reads TGTGCCAGCAGCTTACTCCAGGGGACCTGGGGGAATGAGCAGTTCTTC. The V and J genes are TRBV7-2 and TRBJ2-1, with a weak D call TRBD1 (6 bases). Germline V lookup: CDR1 SGHTA, CDR2 FQGNSA. V lost 2 bases to trimming and J lost 7 bases, with 18 bases between them. The CDR3 has 16 residues.

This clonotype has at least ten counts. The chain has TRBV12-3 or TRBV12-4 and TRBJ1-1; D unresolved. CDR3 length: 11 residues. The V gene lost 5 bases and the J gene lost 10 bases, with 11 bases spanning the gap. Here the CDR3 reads CASSSLIGAFF. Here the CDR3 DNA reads TGTGCCAGCAGTAGCCTCATTGGAGCTTTCTTT.

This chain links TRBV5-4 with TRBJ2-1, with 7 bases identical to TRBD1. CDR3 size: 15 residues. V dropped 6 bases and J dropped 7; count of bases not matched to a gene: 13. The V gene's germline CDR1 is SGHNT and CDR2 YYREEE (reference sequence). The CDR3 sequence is CASTTSFGTENEQFF. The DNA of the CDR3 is TGTGCCAGCACCACCAGCTTCGGGACAGAGAATGAGCAGTTCTTC.

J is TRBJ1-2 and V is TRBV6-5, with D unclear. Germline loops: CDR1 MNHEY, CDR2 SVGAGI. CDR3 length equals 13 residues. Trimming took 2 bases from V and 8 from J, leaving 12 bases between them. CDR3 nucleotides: TGTGCCAGCAGTTACATCCGGGAACAGGGCTACACCTTC. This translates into CASSYIREQGYTF.

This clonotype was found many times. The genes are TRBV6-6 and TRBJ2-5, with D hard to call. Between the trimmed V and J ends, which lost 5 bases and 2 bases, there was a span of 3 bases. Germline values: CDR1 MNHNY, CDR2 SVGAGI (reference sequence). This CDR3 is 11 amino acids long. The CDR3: CASSKQETQYF. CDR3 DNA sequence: TGTGCCAGCAGTAAACAAGAGACCCAGTACTTC.

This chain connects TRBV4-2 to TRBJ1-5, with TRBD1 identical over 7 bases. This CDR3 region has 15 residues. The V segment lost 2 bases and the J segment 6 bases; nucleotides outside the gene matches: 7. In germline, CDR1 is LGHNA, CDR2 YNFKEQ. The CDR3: CASSQRMQGGQPQHF. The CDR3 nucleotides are TGTGCCAGCAGCCAAAGGATGCAGGGGGGTCAGCCCCAGCATTTT.

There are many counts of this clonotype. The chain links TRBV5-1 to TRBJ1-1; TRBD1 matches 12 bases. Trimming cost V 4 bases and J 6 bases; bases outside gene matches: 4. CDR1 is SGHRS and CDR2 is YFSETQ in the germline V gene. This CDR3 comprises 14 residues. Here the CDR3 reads CASSPGQGASEAFF. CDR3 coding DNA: TGCGCCAGCAGCCCGGGACAGGGGGCCTCTGAAGCTTTCTTT.

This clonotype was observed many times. DNA for the CDR3: TGTGCCAGCAGTGACGGGGCGGCGGGGACCCAGTACTTC. Its translation: CASSDGAAGTQYF. The chain couples TRBV2 to TRBJ2-5; D possibly uses TRBD1 or TRBD2 (5 bases each). Germline values: CDR1 SNHLY, CDR2 FYNNEI. V was clipped by 3 bases and J by 7 bases, with 12 bases between them. This CDR3 is built from 13 residues.

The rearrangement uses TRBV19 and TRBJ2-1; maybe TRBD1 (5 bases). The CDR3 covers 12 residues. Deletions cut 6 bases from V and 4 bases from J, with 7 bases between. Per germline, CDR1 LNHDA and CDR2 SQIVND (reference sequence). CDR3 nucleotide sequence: TGTGCCAGTAGGACAGCGTACAATGAGCAGTTCTTC. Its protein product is CASRTAYNEQFF.

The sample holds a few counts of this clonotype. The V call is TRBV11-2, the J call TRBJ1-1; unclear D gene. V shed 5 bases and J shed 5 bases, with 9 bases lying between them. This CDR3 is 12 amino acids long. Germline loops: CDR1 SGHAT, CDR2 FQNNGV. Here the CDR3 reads CASSSTRTEAFF. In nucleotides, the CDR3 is TGTGCCAGCAGCAGCACCCGTACTGAAGCTTTCTTT.

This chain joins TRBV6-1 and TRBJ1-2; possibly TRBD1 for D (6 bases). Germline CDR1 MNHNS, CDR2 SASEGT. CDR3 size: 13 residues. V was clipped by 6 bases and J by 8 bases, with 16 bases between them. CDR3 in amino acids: CASRFAGVEGYTF. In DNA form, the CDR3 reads TGTGCCAGCAGGTTCGCAGGGGTAGAAGGCTACACCTTC.

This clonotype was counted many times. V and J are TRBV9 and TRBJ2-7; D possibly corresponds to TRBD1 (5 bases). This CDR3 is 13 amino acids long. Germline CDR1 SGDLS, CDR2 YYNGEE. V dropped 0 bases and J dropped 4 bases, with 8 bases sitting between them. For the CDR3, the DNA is TGTGCCAGCAGCGTAGGGGGCCGGTACGAGCAGTACTTC. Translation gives CASSVGGRYEQYF.

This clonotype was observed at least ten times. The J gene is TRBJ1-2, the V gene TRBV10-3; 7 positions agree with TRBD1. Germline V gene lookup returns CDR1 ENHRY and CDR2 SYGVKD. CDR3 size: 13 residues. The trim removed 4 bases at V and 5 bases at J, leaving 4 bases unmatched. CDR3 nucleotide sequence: TGTGCCATCAGTGGGGAACAGGGGTATGGCTACACCTTC. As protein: CAISGEQGYGYTF.

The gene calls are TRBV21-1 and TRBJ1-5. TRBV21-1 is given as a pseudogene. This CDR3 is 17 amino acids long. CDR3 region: CASSKDSGLRSDQPQHF. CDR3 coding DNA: TGTGCCAGCAGCAAAGATTCGGGCCTCCGGTCGGATCAGCCCCAGCATTTT.

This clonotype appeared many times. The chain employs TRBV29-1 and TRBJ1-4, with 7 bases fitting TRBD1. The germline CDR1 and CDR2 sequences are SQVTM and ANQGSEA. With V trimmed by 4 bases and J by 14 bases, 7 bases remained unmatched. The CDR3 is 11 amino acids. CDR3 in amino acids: CSVVETGTLFF. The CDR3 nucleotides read TGCAGCGTTGTGGAGACAGGGACCCTGTTTTTT.

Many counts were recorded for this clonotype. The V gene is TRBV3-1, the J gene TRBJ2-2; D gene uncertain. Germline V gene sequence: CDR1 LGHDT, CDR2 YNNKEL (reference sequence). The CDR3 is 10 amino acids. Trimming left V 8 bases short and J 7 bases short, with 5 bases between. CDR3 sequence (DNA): TGTGCCAGCGGCATCGGGGAGCTGTTTTTT. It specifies CASGIGELFF.

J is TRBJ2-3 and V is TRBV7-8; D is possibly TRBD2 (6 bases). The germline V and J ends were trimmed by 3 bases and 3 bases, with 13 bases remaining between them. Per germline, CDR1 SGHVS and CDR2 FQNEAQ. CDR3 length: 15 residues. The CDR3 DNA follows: TGTGCCAGCAGCTTTTTTGGAGGGAGAACAGATACGCAGTATTTT. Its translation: CASSFFGGRTDTQYF.

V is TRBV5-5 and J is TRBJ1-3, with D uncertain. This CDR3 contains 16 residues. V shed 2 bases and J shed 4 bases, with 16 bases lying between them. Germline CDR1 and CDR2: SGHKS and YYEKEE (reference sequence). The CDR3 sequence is CASSFYVGDGGNTIYF. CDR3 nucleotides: TGTGCCAGCAGCTTCTATGTTGGCGACGGGGGAAACACCATATATTTT. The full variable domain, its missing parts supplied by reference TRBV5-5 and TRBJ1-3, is DAGVTQSPTHLIKTRGQQVTLRCSPISGHKSVSWYQQVLGQGPQFIFQYYEKEERGRGNFPDRFSARQFPNYSSELNVNALLLGDSALYLCASSFYVGDGGNTIYFGEGSWLTVV.

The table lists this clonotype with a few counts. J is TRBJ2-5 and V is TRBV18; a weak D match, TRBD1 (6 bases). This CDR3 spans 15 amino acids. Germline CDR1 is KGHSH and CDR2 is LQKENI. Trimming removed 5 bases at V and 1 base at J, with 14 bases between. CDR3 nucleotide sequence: TGTGCCAGCTCAGATATGATGGGGGCCCAAGAGACCCAGTACTTC. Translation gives CASSDMMGAQETQYF.

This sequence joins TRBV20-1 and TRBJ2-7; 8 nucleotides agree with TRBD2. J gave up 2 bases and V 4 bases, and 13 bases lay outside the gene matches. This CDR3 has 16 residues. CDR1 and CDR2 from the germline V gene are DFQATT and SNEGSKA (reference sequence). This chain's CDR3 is CSATSMRSGGPYEQYF. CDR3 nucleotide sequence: TGCAGTGCTACCTCTATGAGAAGCGGGGGCCCCTACGAGCAGTACTTC.

The CDR3 sequence: CASSPVASGVHEQYV. CDR3 in DNA: TGTGCCAGCTCACCAGTGGCGTCAGGGGTCCACGAGCAGTACGTC. The J gene is TRBJ2-7, the V gene TRBV18; the D gene is possibly TRBD1 (6 bases). V gave up 2 bases and J gave up 5 bases, with 16 bases separating them. This CDR3 has 15 residues. The germline V gene encodes CDR1 KGHSH and CDR2 LQKENI.

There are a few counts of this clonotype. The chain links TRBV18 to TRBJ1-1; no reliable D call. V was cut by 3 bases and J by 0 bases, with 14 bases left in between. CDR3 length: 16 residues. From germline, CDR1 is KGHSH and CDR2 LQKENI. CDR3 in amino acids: CASSPNPTAMNTEAFF. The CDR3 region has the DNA TGTGCCAGCTCACCGAACCCGACGGCGATGAACACTGAAGCTTTCTTT.